The 5 T cell receptor beta chains given below trace back to one sample, sequenced in a study of memory CD8 T cells in hepatitis C reinfection. Time point in this sample: pre-reinfection, 55 to 20 weeks before reinfection detection. No in vitro expansion preceded TCR sequencing of the sorted cells. Only in-frame clones appear in the TCRdb table, and some are missing; sequencing was by immunoSEQ multiplex PCR. The data hold under 60,000 clones, with about nine tenths observed a single time. Sequencing used naive CD8+ T cells sorted from blood. These receptors all stem from a young man with hepatitis C virus infection.

V usage is TRBV7-3 and J usage is TRBJ2-3; D might be TRBD1 (7 bases). This CDR3 has 17 amino acids. Germline CDR1 and CDR2: SGHTA and FQGTGA. The germline V and J ends were trimmed by 1 base and 7 bases, with 21 bases remaining between them. CDR3 sequence (DNA): TGTGCCAGCAGCTTAAATATTGGGACAGCCGGGGGAAATACGCAGTATTTT. This translates into CASSLNIGTAGGNTQYF.

This clone was seen only once. The chain carries TRBV21-1 and TRBJ1-2. TRBV21-1 corresponds to a pseudogene. The CDR3 sequence is 17 residues long. Written as DNA, the CDR3 is TGTGCCAGCAGCAAAGACCCCCGGCCCGGGTGGGTTTATGGCTACACCTTC. Translating it yields CASSKDPRPGWVYGYTF.

This clone has just a few counts. This chain joins TRBV19 and TRBJ1-1, with D uncertain. Per the germline V gene, CDR1 is LNHDA and CDR2 is SQIVND (reference sequence). Trimming took 6 bases from V and 3 from J, leaving 5 bases between them. The CDR3 totals 11 residues. In DNA form, the CDR3 reads TGTGCCAGTAGCCCCGACACTGAAGCTTTCTTT. Its protein is CASSPDTEAFF.

This sequence joins TRBV4-1 and TRBJ2-5, with 9 bases identical to TRBD1. The DNA end favors TRBJ2-7, so the J call may be wrong. This CDR3 spans 14 amino acids. The germline V gene encodes CDR1 MGHRA and CDR2 YSYEKL. CDR3 region: CASSPGQGSYEQYF. CDR3 coding DNA: TGCGCCAGCAGCCCGGGACAGGGTAGCTACGAGCAGTACTTC.

The chain combines TRBV14 with TRBJ2-5, with D perhaps matching TRBD2 (6 bases). Deletions cut 3 bases from V and 3 bases from J, with 14 bases between. CDR1 is SGHDN and CDR2 is FVKESK in the germline V gene. The CDR3 spans 15 residues. CDR3 loop: CASSQAGIGEETQYF. CDR3 coding DNA: TGTGCCAGCAGCCAGGCGGGAATTGGGGAAGAGACCCAGTACTTC.